This is a list of T cell receptor beta chains from one sample in a study of control samples from healthy donors and cancer patients. This table comes from immunoSEQ multiplex PCR, and its TCRdb copy is limited to in-frame clones, with some not included. Among roughly 100,000 clones listed, 90% to 95% were seen once. The sample taken for sequencing was blood. The receptors shown here come from a woman between 18 and 30 years old in good health. The CDR3 runs from the conserved cysteine through the conserved F or W. D genes are given only for firm matches. Not every row has a clone size; where given, it reads once, few, many or a size class.

CDR3 length	V gene	J gene	D gene	clone size	CDR3 DNA	CDR3 protein
18	TRBV5-6	TRBJ2-1	.	.	TGTGCCAGCAGCCTATCTATCCGCCCAGGGATCGTCTACAATGAGCAGTTCTTC	CASSLSIRPGIVYNEQFF
10	TRBV5-1	TRBJ2-5	.	.	TGCGCCAGCGGGGGAGGGACCCAGTACTTC	CASGGGTQYF
19	TRBV11-2	TRBJ1-4	TRBD1	.	TGTGCCAGCAGCTTAGGAGCCCGGACAGGGGGCTCGGGAAGTGAAAAACTGTTTTTT	CASSLGARTGGSGSEKLFF
14	TRBV3-1/TRBV3-2	TRBJ1-2	TRBD1	.	TGTGCCAGCAGCCAAGATTTGACAGGGAATGGCTACACCTTC	CASSQDLTGNGYTF
15	TRBV6-5	TRBJ1-1	.	once	TGTGCCAGCAGTTACTCAGGGAATAGGGTCCCTGAAGCTTTCTTT	CASSYSGNRVPEAFF
12	TRBV30	TRBJ2-7	.	.	TGTGCCTGGAGTCAGAGCTCCTACGAGCAGTACTTC	CAWSQSSYEQYF
13	TRBV30	TRBJ1-2	.	.	TGTGCCTGGAGTGTCACAAGTAACTATGGCTACACCTTC	CAWSVTSNYGYTF
13	TRBV12-3/TRBV12-4	TRBJ1-1	.	.	TGTGCCAGCAGGACGGGGGGAAGCACTGAAGCTTTCTTT	CASRTGGSTEAFF
15	TRBV2	TRBJ2-3	.	few	TGTGCCAGCAGTGAACGGTCAGGGGAGGGGGATACGCAGTATTTT	CASSERSGEGDTQYF
13	TRBV7-8	TRBJ2-2	.	once	TGTGCCAGCAGCTCAGACAGCACCGGGGAGCTGTTTTTT	CASSSDSTGELFF
18	TRBV2	TRBJ2-1	.	.	TGTGCCAGCAGTGATCAGGGGAAGACGGCGATCTCCTACAATGAGCAGTTCTTC	CASSDQGKTAISYNEQFF
16	TRBV27	TRBJ2-7	TRBD2	.	TGTGCCAGCAGTTGGGGACTAGGCAGTGTGTTAAGTGAGCAGTACTTC	CASSWGLGSVLSEQYF
16	TRBV18	TRBJ1-1	TRBD1	.	TGTGCCAGCTCACCACTGAACAGGGGGGGGAACACTGAAGCTTTCTTT	CASSPLNRGGNTEAFF
14	TRBV5-5	TRBJ2-4	.	.	TGTGCCAGCAGCTTGTCCGGGGCCAAAAACATTCAGTACTTC	CASSLSGAKNIQYF
15	TRBV5-1	TRBJ1-4	TRBD1	.	TGCGCCAGCAGCTCAACTGGACAGGGCGGTGAAAAACTGTTTTTT	CASSSTGQGGEKLFF
15	TRBV11-2	TRBJ2-1	TRBD2	.	TGTGCCAGCAGCTTAGCGCGGGGGGGCCGGAATGAGCAGTTCTTC	CASSLARGGRNEQFF
14	TRBV19	TRBJ2-1	.	.	TGTGCCAGTAGTTTCCGGGGAACCTACAATGAGCAGTTCTTC	CASSFRGTYNEQFF
15	TRBV7-9	TRBJ1-3	.	.	TGTGCCAGCAGCCACAAACTACACTCTGGAAACACCATATATTTT	CASSHKLHSGNTIYF
15	TRBV19	TRBJ1-6	.	.	TGTGCCAGTAGTATACGGCAGGGGCTTCATTCACCCCTCCACTTT	CASSIRQGLHSPLHF
13	TRBV9	TRBJ2-3	.	.	TGTGCCAGCAGCGTAGGGACCGTCGATACGCAGTATTTT	CASSVGTVDTQYF
13	TRBV3-1/TRBV3-2	TRBJ1-2	TRBD1	.	TGTGCCAGCAGCCAAATACAGGGGGATGGCTACACCTTC	CASSQIQGDGYTF
15	TRBV5-4	TRBJ2-7	.	.	TGTGCCAGCAGCTTGGGGACTCGGGGGAGCTACGAGCAGTACTTC	CASSLGTRGSYEQYF
17	TRBV15	TRBJ1-5	.	.	TGTGCCACCAGCAGAGTCCCAGGGCATATGAGCAATCAGCCCCAGCATTTT	CATSRVPGHMSNQPQHF
16	TRBV28	TRBJ2-7	.	.	TGTGCCAGCAGTTTTGAGACTGGGGCCGGCTCCTACGAGCAGTACTTC	CASSFETGAGSYEQYF
14	TRBV28	TRBJ1-5	.	.	TGTGCCAGCAAAGCCGGGACCTTGAATCAGCCCCAGCATTTT	CASKAGTLNQPQHF
14	TRBV7-2	TRBJ2-5	.	once	TGTGCCAGCAGCTTAAGTCTCCGTAAAGAGACCCAGTACTTC	CASSLSLRKETQYF
15	TRBV5-6	TRBJ1-2	TRBD1	.	TGTGCCAGCAGGATGACAGGGGTGGCCCACTATGGCTACACCTTC	CASRMTGVAHYGYTF
15	TRBV7-6	TRBJ1-6	TRBD1	.	TGTGCCAGCAGCTTAGACTGGACAGGAAATTCACCCCTCCACTTT	CASSLDWTGNSPLHF
14	TRBV9	TRBJ1-4	.	.	TGTGCCAGCAGCCCTAGGGCCACTAATGAAAAACTGTTTTTT	CASSPRATNEKLFF
16	TRBV5-1	TRBJ1-1	TRBD1	.	TGCGCCAGCAGCCTGGGGATCGGACAGGGGAACACTGAAGCTTTCTTT	CASSLGIGQGNTEAFF
17	TRBV11-2	TRBJ2-3	TRBD2	once	TGTGCCAGCAGCTCGGGACTAGCGGGAGCAGGCACAGATACGCAGTATTTT	CASSSGLAGAGTDTQYF
13	TRBV18	TRBJ1-5	TRBD1	once	TGTGCCAGCTCACCACGAATAGGGACAGGGATTCATTTT	CASSPRIGTGIHF
12	TRBV5-1	TRBJ2-3	.	.	TGCGCCAGCAGTATGAGCACAGATACGCAGTATTTT	CASSMSTDTQYF
13	TRBV5-6	TRBJ2-2	.	.	TGTGCCAGCAGCTTTACACGACCCGGGGAGCTGTTTTTT	CASSFTRPGELFF
11	TRBV7-6	TRBJ2-7	.	.	TGTGCCAGCAGCTCCTCGAGCGAGCAGTACTTC	CASSSSSEQYF
14	TRBV5-1	TRBJ1-1	TRBD1	once	TGCGCCAGCAGCTCCAGGGGGCAGAACACTGAAGCTTTCTTT	CASSSRGQNTEAFF
15	TRBV15	TRBJ1-1	TRBD1	.	TGTGCCACCAGCAGAATAGACAGGGGTGGCGCTGAAGCTTTCTTT	CATSRIDRGGAEAFF
13	TRBV30	TRBJ2-7	.	few	TGTGCCTGGAGTGTAAACGGGGCCTACGAGCAGTACTTC	CAWSVNGAYEQYF
15	TRBV19	TRBJ2-6	.	.	TGTGCCAGTAGTTATCAGGCCTCTGGGGCCAACGTCCTGACTTTC	CASSYQASGANVLTF
13	TRBV7-2	TRBJ2-7	.	.	TGTGCCAGCAGCTTAATAGGACGTGGGGAGCAGTACTTC	CASSLIGRGEQYF